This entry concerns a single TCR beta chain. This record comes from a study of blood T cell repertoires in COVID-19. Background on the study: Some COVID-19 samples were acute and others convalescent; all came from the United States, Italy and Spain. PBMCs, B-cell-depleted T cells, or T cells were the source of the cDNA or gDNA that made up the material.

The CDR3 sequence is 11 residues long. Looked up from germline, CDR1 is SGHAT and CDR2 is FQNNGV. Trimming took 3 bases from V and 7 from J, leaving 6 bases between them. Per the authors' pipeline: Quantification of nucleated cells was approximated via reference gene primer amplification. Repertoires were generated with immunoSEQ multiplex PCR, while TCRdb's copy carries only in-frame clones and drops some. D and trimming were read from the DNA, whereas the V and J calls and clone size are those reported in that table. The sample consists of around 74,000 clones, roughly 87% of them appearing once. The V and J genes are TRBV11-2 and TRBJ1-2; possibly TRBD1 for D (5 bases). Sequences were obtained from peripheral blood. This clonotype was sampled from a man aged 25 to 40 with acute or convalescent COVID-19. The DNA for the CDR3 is TGTGCCAGCAGCTTCGGGGGTGGCTACACCTTC. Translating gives CASSFGGGYTF.